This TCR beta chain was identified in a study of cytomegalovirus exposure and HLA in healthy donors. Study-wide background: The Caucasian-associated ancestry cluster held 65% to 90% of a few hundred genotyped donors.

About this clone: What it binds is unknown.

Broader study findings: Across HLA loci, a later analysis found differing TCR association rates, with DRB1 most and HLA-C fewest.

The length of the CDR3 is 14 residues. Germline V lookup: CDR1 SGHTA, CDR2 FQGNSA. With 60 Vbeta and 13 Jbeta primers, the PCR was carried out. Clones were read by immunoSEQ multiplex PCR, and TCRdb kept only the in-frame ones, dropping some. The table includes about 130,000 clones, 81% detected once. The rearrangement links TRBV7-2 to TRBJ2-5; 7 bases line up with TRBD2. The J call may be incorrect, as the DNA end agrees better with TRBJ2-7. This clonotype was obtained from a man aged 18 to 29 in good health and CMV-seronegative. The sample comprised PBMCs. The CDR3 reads CASSFGGREDEQYF. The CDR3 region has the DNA TGTGCCAGCAGCTTTGGCGGGAGAGAGGACGAGCAGTACTTC.